The 8 T cell receptor beta chains given below trace back to one sample, sequenced in a study of blood T cell repertoires in COVID-19. Sequencing used immunoSEQ multiplex PCR; TCRdb keeps in-frame clones, though not all of them. Of over 100,000 clones listed, 82% are singletons. The sequencing sample was made of peripheral blood. The receptors were sampled from a man aged 65 to 79 with acute or convalescent COVID-19.

The chain employs TRBV5-1 and TRBJ2-1, with TRBD2 as a possible D gene (5 bases). The CDR3 has 16 residues. CDR1 and CDR2 (germline): SGHRS, YFSETQ. Trimming took 4 bases from V and 2 from J, leaving 16 bases between them. The CDR3 region is CASSPGRDNPYNEQFF. The CDR3 nucleotides read TGCGCCAGCAGCCCGGGAAGGGATAACCCCTACAATGAGCAGTTCTTC. Full variable domain (missing parts from reference TRBV5-1 and TRBJ2-1): KAGVTQTPRYLIKTRGQQVTLSCSPISGHRSVSWYQQTPGQGLQFLFEYFSETQRNKGNFPGRFSGRQFSNSRSEMNVSTLELGDSALYLCASSPGRDNPYNEQFFGPGTRLTVL.

In its sample, this clone was seen once. This chain uses TRBV9 with TRBJ2-7, with 10 bases lining up with TRBD2. The J segment lost 7 bases and the V segment lost 4 bases, leaving 11 bases of the junction unmatched. Germline CDR1 and CDR2: SGDLS and YYNGEE. CDR3 size: 15 residues. The CDR3 loop reads CASSPGASGSQEQYF. The DNA for the CDR3 is TGTGCCAGCAGCCCCGGGGCTAGCGGGAGCCAAGAGCAGTACTTC.

V and J are TRBV28 and TRBJ2-7; 9 bases match TRBD1. Germline lookup yields CDR1 MDHEN and CDR2 SYDVKM. The CDR3 is 16 residues long. J was trimmed by 3 bases and V by 6 bases; bases with no gene match: 12. The CDR3 DNA follows: TGTGCCAGCAGCACCACATCGGGACAGGGCCTCTACGAGCAGTACTTC. Its translation is CASSTTSGQGLYEQYF.

The genes are TRBV4-2 and TRBJ2-2; tentative D call: TRBD2 (5 bases). The CDR3 consists of 14 residues. CDR1 LGHNA and CDR2 YNFKEQ come from the germline V gene. V shed 6 bases and J shed 6 bases, with 14 bases lying between them. In nucleotides, the CDR3 is TGTGCCAGCAGTCGTTCCCGGGGATCCGGGGAGCTGTTTTTT. It translates to CASSRSRGSGELFF.

This sequence joins TRBV5-1 and TRBJ2-7; unclear D gene. Germline CDR1 reads SGHRS; CDR2 reads YFSETQ. CDR3 length equals 13 residues. V shed 5 bases and J shed 0 bases, with 9 bases lying between them. The chain's CDR3 is CASSRVSSYEQYF. The CDR3 nucleotides are TGCGCCAGCAGTCGGGTTAGCTCCTACGAGCAGTACTTC.

A single count supports this clone. CDR3 loop: CASSEGVNNSPLHF. As DNA, the CDR3 is TGTGCCAGCAGCGAAGGGGTGAACAATTCACCCCTCCACTTT. The chain couples TRBV9 to TRBJ1-6, with D perhaps matching TRBD1 (5 bases). CDR3 length equals 14 residues. Per the germline V gene, CDR1 is SGDLS and CDR2 is YYNGEE. The V gene lost 3 bases and the J gene lost 7 bases, with 11 bases spanning the gap.

In DNA form, the CDR3 reads TGTGCCAGTAGTACGGATGCCGGGAGGCGACTTTACAATGAGCAGTTCTTC. Amino acids: CASSTDAGRRLYNEQFF. The chain has TRBV19 and TRBJ2-1; 7 bases agree with TRBD2. This CDR3 is 17 amino acids long. From germline, CDR1 is LNHDA and CDR2 SQIVND (reference sequence). The trim removed 4 bases at V and 4 bases at J, leaving 13 bases unmatched.

The chain couples TRBV3-1 (or the pseudogene TRBV3-2) to TRBJ2-3; TRBD2 might be the D (6 bases). Looked up from germline, CDR1 is LGHDT and CDR2 is YNNKEL (reference sequence). The CDR3 is 14 residues long. The V end lost 8 bases, the J end lost 1 base, and 13 bases lay between the germline ends. CDR3 sequence reads: CASQVGGGTDTQYF. The CDR3 coding sequence is TGTGCCAGCCAGGTGGGGGGAGGCACAGATACGCAGTATTTT.